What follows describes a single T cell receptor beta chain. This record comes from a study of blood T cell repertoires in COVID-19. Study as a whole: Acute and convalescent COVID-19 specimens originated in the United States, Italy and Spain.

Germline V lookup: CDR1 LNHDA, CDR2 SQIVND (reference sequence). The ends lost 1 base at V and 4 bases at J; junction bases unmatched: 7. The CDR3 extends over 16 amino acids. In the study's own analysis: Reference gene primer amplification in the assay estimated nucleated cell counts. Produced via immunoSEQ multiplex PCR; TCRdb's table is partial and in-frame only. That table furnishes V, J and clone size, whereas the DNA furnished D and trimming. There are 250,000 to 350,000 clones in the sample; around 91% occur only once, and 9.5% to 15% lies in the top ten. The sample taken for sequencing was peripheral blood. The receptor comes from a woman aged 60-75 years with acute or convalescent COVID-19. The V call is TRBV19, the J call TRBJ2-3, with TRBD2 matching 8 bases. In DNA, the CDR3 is TGTGCCAGTAGTATAGTCCCCAGCGGGAGCCCAGATACGCAGTATTTT. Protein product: CASSIVPSGSPDTQYF. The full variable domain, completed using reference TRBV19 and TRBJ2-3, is DGGITQSPKYLFRKEGQNVTLSCEQNLNHDAMYWYRQDPGQGLRLIYYSQIVNDFQKGDIAEGYSVSREKKESFPLTVTSAQKNPTAFYLCASSIVPSGSPDTQYFGPGTRLTVL.